This T cell receptor beta chain was sequenced during a study of beta chain features in type 1 diabetes. Study in general: Examination of sorted cells across all samples involved around 100,000,000 cells. Study-level findings and limits: Across all four CD4+ subsets, people with type 1 diabetes showed modestly shorter TCRB CDR3s.

Purities over 98% were achieved in all sorted populations. As to this clone: Its antigen is unknown.

Expressed TCRB transcripts were sequenced because the isolated RNA had all been reverse transcribed beforehand. Method: immunoSEQ multiplex PCR; TCRdb's copy keeps in-frame clones and lacks some. The sample includes 200,000 to 300,000 clones, approximately 10% of them seen just once. Germline V gene data show CDR1 as SGHTA and CDR2 as FQGNSA. V shed 5 bases and J 4 bases; nucleotides not matched to a gene: 2. This CDR3 contains 13 residues. The sample was naive CD4+ T cells from blood. V is TRBV7-2 and J is TRBJ2-5; 9 bases map to TRBD1. This clonotype originated in a man younger than 40 with type 1 diabetes. DNA of the CDR3: TGTGCCAGCAGCAGGACAGGGGTAGAGACCCAGTACTTC. The encoded protein is CASSRTGVETQYF.